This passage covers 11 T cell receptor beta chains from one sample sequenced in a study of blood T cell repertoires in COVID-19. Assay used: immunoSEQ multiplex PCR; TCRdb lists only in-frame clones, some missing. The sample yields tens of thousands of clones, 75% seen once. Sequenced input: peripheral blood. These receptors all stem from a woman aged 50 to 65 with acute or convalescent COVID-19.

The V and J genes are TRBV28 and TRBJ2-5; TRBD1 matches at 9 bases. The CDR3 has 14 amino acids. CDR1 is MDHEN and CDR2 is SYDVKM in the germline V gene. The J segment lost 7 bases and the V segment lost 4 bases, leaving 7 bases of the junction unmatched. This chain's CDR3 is CASSSGQGAGTQYF. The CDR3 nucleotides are TGTGCCAGCAGTTCGGGACAGGGCGCGGGGACCCAGTACTTC.

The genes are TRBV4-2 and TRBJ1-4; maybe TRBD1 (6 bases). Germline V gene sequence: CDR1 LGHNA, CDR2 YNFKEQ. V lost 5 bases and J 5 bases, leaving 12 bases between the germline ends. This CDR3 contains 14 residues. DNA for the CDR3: TGTGCCAGCAGCGCGGGGGGCATGAATGAAAAACTGTTTTTT. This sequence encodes CASSAGGMNEKLFF.

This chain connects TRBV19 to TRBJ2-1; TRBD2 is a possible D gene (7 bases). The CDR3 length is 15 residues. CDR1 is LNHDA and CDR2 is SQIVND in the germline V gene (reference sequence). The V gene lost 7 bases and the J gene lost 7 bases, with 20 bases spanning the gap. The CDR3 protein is CASTLGGVGQNEQFF. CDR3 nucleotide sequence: TGTGCCAGTACCTTGGGGGGGGTCGGACAGAATGAGCAGTTCTTC.

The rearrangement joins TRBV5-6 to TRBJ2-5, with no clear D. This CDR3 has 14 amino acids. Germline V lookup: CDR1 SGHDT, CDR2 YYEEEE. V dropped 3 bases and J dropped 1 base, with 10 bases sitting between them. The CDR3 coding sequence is TGTGCCAGCAGCTCCTCAGTAAGCCAAGAGACCCAGTACTTC. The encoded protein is CASSSSVSQETQYF.

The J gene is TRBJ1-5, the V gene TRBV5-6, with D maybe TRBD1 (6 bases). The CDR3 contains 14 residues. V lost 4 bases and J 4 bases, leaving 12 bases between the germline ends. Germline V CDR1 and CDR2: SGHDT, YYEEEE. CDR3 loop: CASSEGVTNQPQHF. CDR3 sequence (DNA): TGTGCCAGCAGCGAGGGGGTCACAAATCAGCCCCAGCATTTT.

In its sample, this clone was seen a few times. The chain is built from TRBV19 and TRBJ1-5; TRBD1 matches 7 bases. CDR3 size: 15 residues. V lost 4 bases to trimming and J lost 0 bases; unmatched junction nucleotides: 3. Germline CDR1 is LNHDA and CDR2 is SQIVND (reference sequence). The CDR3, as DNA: TGTGCCAGTAGTAGAACAGGGGCTAGCAATCAGCCCCAGCATTTT. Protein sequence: CASSRTGASNQPQHF.

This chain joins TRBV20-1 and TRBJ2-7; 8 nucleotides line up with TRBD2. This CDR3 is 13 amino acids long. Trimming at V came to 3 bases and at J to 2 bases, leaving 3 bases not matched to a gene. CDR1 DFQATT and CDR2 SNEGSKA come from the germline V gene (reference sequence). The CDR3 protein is CSASSGGTYEQYF. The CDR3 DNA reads TGCAGTGCTAGTTCGGGAGGGACCTACGAGCAGTACTTC.

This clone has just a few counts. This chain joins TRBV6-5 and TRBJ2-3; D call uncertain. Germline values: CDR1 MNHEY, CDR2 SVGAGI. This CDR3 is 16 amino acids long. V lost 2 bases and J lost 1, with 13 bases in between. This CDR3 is CASSYRQRRGTDTQYF. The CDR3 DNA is TGTGCCAGCAGTTACCGGCAGCGTCGAGGCACAGATACGCAGTATTTT.

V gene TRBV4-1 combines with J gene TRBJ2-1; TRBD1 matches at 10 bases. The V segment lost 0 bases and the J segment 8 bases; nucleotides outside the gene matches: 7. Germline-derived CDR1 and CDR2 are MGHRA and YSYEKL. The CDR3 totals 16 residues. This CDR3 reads CASSQEWATGGDEQFF. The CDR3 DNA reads TGCGCCAGCAGCCAAGAATGGGCGACAGGGGGCGATGAGCAGTTCTTC.

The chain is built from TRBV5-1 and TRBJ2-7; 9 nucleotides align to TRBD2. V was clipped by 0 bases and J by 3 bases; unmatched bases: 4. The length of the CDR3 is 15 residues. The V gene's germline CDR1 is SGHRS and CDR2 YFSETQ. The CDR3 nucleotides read TGCGCCAGCAGCTTGGGCCTAGCGGGGATCTACGAGCAGTACTTC. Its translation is CASSLGLAGIYEQYF.

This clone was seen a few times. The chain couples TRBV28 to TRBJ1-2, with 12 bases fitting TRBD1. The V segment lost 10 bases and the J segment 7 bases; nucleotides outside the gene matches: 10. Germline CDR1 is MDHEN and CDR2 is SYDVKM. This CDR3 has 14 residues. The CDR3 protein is CAIAGTGGSRGYTF. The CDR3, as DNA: TGTGCCATCGCCGGGACAGGGGGCTCTCGTGGCTACACCTTC.